This note documents a single T cell receptor beta chain sequence. Its antigen target is currently unknown. The input lacks base qualities; no much larger clone sits a single base away. The data are from a study of blood T cell repertoires in COVID-19 (dated by TCRdb to 2018 to 2021). For the study in its entirety: Samples from collaborators originated in the United States, Italy and Spain and spanned both the acute and convalescent phases of COVID-19. The prospective study material was composed of cDNA or gDNA derived from T cells, B-cell-depleted T cells, or PBMCs. Deeply sampled blood TCRbeta repertoires from subjects exposed to, actively infected with, or recovered from COVID-19 were included in the dataset. A freely available public database, intended as a resource for researchers studying the immune response to SARS-CoV-2, is where the repertoires were released. Samples came from the ongoing ImmuneRACE study (first 160 participants) plus 1,254 subjects from 6 global collaborators. The sample metadata nearly always contained a de-identified subject ID, COVID-19 status, age in years and sex. Where HLA class I and class II types were available, the types were taken from metadata supplied by the sample provider, not from assay-based typing. What the authors observed across the whole study: How much clinical and demographic metadata was included differed by source and by participant, and the metadata was provided uncurated.

TCRbeta CDR3 regions were amplified from genomic DNA by means of the immunoSEQ Assay, a bias-controlled multiplex PCR. Per the authors' processing: The number of nucleated cells in each sample was estimated from the amplification of reference gene primers within the assay. To quantify the absolute abundance of each unique TCRbeta CDR3 rearrangement, sequence reads were collapsed and filtered. For each sample, productive Simpson clonality was calculated as the square root of Simpson's diversity index over productive rearrangements. TCRdb obtained this table from immuneACCESS and retained in-frame rearrangements with V and J assigned. These tables miss some clones; where compared with another copy, unresolved V genes account for less than half of the shortfall, and the remainder is unexplained. That table supplies the V and J calls and clone size; D and trimming were determined from the DNA. The sample profile shows roughly 200,000 clones; 75% to 85% of them were found once. The ten largest clones capture 8% to 13% of the sample.

Including the terminal cysteine and phenylalanine, the CDR3 comprises 14 residues. This entry keeps only the CDR3 DNA: 42 bases, framed from base 1. CDR1 and CDR2 are drawn from the germline V gene: MNHEY, SVGAGI. Clipping removes 0 bases from V and 8 bases from J, with 5 as the unmatched junction base count. In Seattle, one collaborating source enrolled patients while the infection was active and tracked those patients longitudinally over the course of disease. Each collaborating institution followed its own protocols to collect whole blood in K2EDTA tubes. For TCRbeta analysis, collaborators shipped samples in one of three forms: frozen whole blood, isolated PBMCs, or DNA extracted from either of those sample types.

Sequenced: peripheral blood. The origin of this receptor is a woman aged 40 to 50 with COVID-19, enrolled during active disease. Recombination joined TRBV6-5 with TRBJ1-2; 8 bases in between match TRBD1. The nucleotide sequence reads TGTGCCAGCAGTTACTCTCTACAGGGGGAAGGCTACACCTTC. Its translation is CASSYSLQGEGYTF.